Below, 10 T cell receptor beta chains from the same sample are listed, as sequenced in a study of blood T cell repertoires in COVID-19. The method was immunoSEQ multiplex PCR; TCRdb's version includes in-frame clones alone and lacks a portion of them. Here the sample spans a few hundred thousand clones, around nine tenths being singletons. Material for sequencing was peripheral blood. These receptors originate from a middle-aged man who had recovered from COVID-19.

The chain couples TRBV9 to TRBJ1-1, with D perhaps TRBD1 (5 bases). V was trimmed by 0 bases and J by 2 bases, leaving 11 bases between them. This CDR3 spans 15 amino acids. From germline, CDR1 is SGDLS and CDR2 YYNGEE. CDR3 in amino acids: CASSVGPGINTEAFF. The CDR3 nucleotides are TGTGCCAGCAGCGTAGGCCCAGGGATTAACACTGAAGCTTTCTTT.

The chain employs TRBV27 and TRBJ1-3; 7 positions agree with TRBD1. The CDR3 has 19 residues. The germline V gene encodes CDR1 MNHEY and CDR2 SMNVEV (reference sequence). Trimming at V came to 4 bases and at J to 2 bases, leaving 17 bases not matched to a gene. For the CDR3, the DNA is TGTGCCAGCAGTTCCCATTTCATCGACAGGGTTTTGGCTGGAAACACCATATATTTT. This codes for CASSSHFIDRVLAGNTIYF.

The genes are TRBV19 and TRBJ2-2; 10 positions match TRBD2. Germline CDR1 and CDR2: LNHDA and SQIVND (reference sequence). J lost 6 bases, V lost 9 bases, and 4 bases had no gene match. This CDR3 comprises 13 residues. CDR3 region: CASCLAGAGELFF. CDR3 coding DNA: TGTGCCAGCTGCCTAGCGGGAGCCGGGGAGCTGTTTTTT.

The CDR3 DNA is TGCGCCAGCAGTGGGGAACGGGAGGCAAGTTTTGGAGATACGCAGTATTTT. This encodes CASSGEREASFGDTQYF. The chain joins TRBV10-1 to TRBJ2-3, with TRBD2 matching over 7 bases. CDR3 size: 17 residues. Trimming cost V 4 bases and J 5 bases; bases outside gene matches: 15. Germline CDR1 WNHNN, CDR2 SYGVQD (reference sequence).

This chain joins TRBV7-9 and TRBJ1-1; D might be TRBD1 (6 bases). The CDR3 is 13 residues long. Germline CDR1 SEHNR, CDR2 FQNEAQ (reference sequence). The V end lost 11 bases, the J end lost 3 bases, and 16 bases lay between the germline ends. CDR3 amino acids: CAGRTAEYTEAFF. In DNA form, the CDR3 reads TGTGCCGGAAGGACAGCCGAGTACACTGAAGCTTTCTTT.

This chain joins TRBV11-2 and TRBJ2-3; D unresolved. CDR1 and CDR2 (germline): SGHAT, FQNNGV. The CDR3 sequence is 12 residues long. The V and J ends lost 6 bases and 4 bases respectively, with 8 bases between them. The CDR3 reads CASSPPSDTQYF. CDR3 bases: TGTGCCAGCAGTCCCCCCTCAGATACGCAGTATTTT.

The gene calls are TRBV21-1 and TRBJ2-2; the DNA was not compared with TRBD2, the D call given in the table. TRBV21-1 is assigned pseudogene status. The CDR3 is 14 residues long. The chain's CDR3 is CASTQSGGAGELFF. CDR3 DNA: TGTGCCAGCACCCAAAGTGGGGGGGCCGGGGAGCTGTTTTTT.

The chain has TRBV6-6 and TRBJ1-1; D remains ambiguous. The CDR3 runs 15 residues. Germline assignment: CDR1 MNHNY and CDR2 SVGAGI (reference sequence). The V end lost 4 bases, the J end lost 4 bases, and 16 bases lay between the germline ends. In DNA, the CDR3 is TGTGCCAGCAGTTCATTGGTGGGTTCGGGCACTGAAGCTTTCTTT. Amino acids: CASSSLVGSGTEAFF.

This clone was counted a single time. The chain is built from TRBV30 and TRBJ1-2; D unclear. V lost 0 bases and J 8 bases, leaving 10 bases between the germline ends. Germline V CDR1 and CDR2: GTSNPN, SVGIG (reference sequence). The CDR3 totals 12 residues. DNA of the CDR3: TGTGCCTGGAGTGTGATTTCGGGAGGCTACACCTTC. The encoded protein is CAWSVISGGYTF.

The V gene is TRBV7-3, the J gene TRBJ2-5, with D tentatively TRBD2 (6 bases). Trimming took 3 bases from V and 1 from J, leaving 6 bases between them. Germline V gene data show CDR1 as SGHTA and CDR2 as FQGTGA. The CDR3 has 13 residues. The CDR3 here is CASSFGSQETQYF. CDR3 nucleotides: TGTGCCAGCAGCTTCGGGAGCCAAGAGACCCAGTACTTC.